Following are 3 T cell receptor beta chains from one sample sequenced in a study of T cell repertoires in cytomegalovirus infection (dated by TCRdb to 2018 to 2020). The meaning of the sample's treatment or condition label: in vitro stimulation with specific CMV peptide epitopes to enrich CMV-specific T cells. Their antigen targets remain unknown. Sequenced using an Illumina HiSeq 1500. Using fastp at Q25 and MiXCR, TCRdb reprocessed the public reads and kept productive beta chains. Each entry is one CDR3 protein sequence, shown with its most common DNA and genes. The sample table contains under 500,000 distinct CDR3 sequences; only one count was recorded for under 55% of them. Of the sample, about two fifths is held by the ten largest clones. Sequencing used cultured PBMCs, obtained from culture after CMV antigen stimulation. The receptors stem from a human donor in good health (CMV status not recorded). Some clones in this sample may be carry-over from other donors' samples.

The chain combines TRBV20-1 with TRBJ2-6; tentative D call: TRBD2 (6 bases). The germline V gene encodes CDR1 DFQATT and CDR2 SNEGSKA (reference sequence). This CDR3 has 16 residues. The V gene lost 0 bases and the J gene lost 1 base, with 10 bases spanning the gap. The CDR3 nucleotides read TGCAGTGCTAGAGATCCTGGAGGGTCTGGGGCCAACGTCCTGACTTTC. It encodes CSARDPGGSGANVLTF.

The V call is TRBV7-6, the J call TRBJ1-4; D is uncertain. Trimming removed 3 bases from V and 7 bases from J, with 18 bases in between. The CDR3 sequence is 16 residues long. The germline V gene has CDR1 SGHVS and CDR2 FNYEAQ. The CDR3 DNA is TGTGCCAGCAGCTTCTTGGGCAGGCGTGGCGGTGAAAAACTGTTTTTT. It encodes CASSFLGRRGGEKLFF.

The CDR3 spells CASSPPLAGGAEQYF. CDR3 sequence (DNA): TGTGCCAGCAGCCCACCACTAGCGGGAGGGGCTGAGCAGTACTTC. This chain links TRBV7-2 with TRBJ2-7, with TRBD2 matching 13 bases. J was trimmed by 7 bases and V by 5 bases; bases with no gene match: 8. This CDR3 comprises 15 residues. CDR1 is SGHTA and CDR2 is FQGNSA in the germline V gene.